The entry below describes one T cell receptor beta chain. The sample is drawn from a study of identical twins. This CDR3 is built from 12 residues. Trimming left V 7 bases short and J 7 bases short, with 13 bases between. Germline V gene sequence: CDR1 MNHEY, CDR2 SVGAGI. TCRdb itself ran the 5' RACE reads through MiXCR, one entry per CDR3 protein. This sample carries some 690,000 distinct CDR3 sequences, 21% of them seen once, and the ten largest clones take 4% to 4.5%. The sample also formed part of further work on T cells expressing NK-cell markers. As that report states: For several experiments, T cell sorting was restricted to the alpha-beta TCR population by means of an anti-gamma-delta TCR antibody.

This clonotype was obtained from a woman aged 18-29 years in good health. Sequenced: PBMCs. The chain couples TRBV6-5 to TRBJ1-2; a possible D gene is TRBD1 (5 bases). CDR3 in amino acids: CASISGGGGYTF. For the CDR3, the DNA is TGTGCCAGCATCTCGGGGGGAGGTGGCTACACCTTC.